This T cell receptor beta chain was obtained from a study of regulatory T cells in long-lasting Graves disease. Study results and caveats: When disease was persistent, TRBV28, TRBJ1-2 and TRBJ2-5 were the favored segments.

Time point here: newly diagnosed GD, antithyroid drugs for less than 3 months. PBMC RNA was the source of the TCR library. Assembly of TCR beta libraries relied on iRepertoire HTBI primers together with Arm-PCR of CDR3 regions. TCRdb re-called the multiplex PCR reads with MiXCR, one entry per CDR3 protein. The sample carries 450,000 to 650,000 distinct CDR3 sequences, more than 15% recorded once. There are many counts of this clonotype. The target antigen is unknown. The V and J ends lost 5 bases and 1 base respectively, with 8 bases between them. Germline CDR1 SNHLY, CDR2 FYNNEI. The CDR3 runs to 14 residues. These same data were also listed under a study on T cells in Graves' hyperthyroidism and ophthalmopathy.

The V and J genes are TRBV2 and TRBJ1-4, with D unresolved. The sequence came from a woman aged 40-60 years with Graves disease. Sample: peripheral blood mononuclear cells (PBMCs), taken at new diagnosis, from a patient treated with antithyroid drugs. CDR3 protein: CASSPGRTNEKLFF. For the CDR3, the DNA is TGTGCCAGCAGTCCGGGCCGAACTAATGAAAAACTGTTTTTT.